This TCR beta chain was documented in a study of molecular identifiers for immune sequencing clone quantification. This clonotype was observed many times. The CDR3 spans 19 residues. V was clipped by 7 bases and J by 5 bases; unmatched bases: 16. One entry per CDR3 protein, called by TCRdb with MiXCR from the PCR reads. This repertoire shows 600,000 to 650,000 distinct CDR3 sequences, about 20% found once; its top ten account for about 0.9%. The V call is TRBV12-3 or TRBV12-4, the J call TRBJ2-2, with 13 positions matching TRBD2. The sequence derives from a human donor in good health. Some libraries in this study had Jurkat cell RNA spiked in. Sequences were obtained from naive CD8+ T cells from blood, with Jurkat cell RNA spiked in. Noted subset: FACS-sorted CD8+CD4-CCR7+CD45RA+ naive T cells. This CDR3 reads CASTPPLAGGMMVTGELFF. The CDR3 region has the DNA TGTGCCAGCACCCCCCCACTAGCGGGAGGGATGATGGTTACCGGGGAGCTGTTTTTT.